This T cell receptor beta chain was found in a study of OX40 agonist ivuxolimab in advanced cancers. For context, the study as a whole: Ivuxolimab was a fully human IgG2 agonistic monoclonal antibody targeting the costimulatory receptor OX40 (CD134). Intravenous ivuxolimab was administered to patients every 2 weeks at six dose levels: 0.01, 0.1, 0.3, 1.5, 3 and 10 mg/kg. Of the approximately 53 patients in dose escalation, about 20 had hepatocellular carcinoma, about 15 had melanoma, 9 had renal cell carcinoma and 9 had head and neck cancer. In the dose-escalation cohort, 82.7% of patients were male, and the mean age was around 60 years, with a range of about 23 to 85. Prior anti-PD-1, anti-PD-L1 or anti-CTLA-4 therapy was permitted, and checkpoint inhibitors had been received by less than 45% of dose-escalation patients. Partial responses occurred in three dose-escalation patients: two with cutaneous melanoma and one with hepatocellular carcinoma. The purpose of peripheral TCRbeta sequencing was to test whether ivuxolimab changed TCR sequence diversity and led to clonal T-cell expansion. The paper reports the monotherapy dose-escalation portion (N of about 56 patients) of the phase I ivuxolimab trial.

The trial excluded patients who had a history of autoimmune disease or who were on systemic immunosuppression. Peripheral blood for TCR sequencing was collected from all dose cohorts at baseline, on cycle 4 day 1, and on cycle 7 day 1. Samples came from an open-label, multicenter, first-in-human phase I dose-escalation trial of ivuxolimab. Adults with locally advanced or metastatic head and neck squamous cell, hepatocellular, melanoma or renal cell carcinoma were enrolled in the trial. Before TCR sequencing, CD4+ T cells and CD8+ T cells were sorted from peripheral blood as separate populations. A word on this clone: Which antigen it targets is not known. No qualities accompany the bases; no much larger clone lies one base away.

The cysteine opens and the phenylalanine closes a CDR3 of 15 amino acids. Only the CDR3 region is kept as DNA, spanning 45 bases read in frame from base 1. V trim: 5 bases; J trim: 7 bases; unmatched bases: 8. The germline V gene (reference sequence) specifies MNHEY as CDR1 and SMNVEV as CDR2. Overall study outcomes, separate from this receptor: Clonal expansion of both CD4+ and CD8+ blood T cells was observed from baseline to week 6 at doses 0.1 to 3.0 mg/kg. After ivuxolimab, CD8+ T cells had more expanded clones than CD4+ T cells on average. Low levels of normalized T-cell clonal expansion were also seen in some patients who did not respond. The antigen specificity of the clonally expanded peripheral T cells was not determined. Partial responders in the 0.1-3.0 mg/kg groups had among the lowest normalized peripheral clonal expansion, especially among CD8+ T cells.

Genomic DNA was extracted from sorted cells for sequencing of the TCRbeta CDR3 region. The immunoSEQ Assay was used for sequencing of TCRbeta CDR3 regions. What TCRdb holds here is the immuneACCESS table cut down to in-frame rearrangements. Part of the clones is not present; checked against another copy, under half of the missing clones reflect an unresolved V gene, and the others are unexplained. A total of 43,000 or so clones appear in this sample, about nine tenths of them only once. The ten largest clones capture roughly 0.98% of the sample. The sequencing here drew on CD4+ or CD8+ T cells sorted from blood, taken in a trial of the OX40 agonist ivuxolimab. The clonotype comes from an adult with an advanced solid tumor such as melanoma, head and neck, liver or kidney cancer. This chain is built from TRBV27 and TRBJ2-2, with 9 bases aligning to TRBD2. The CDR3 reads CASSKASGIDGELFF. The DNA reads TGTGCCAGCAGTAAGGCTAGCGGGATCGACGGGGAGCTGTTTTTT.